This TCR beta chain came from a study of somatic mutations in cytotoxic T cells in rheumatoid arthritis. The wider study: Several of the V beta antibody-stained T-cell populations were flow-sorted at nearly 100% purity; V beta1+ cells were among them and were sequenced for TCRB.

Study-level findings and limits: Between rheumatoid arthritis patients and age-matched healthy controls, CD8+ T-cell clonality showed no significant difference. Per patient, the largest CD8+ clone was found to exceed 20% of CD8+ cells in 8 of 65 cases.

Profiling relied on immunoSEQ multiplex PCR, and the TCRdb table lists in-frame clones only, not all of them. Of tens of thousands of clones in the sample, under 85% were seen once. As concerns this clone: Its antigen is as yet unknown.

Blood donors with median age roughly 50 years (range roughly 21-80), 55% female, served as healthy controls. Trimming at V came to 4 bases and at J to 0 bases, leaving 4 bases not matched to a gene. This CDR3 is built from 16 residues. Germline V CDR1 and CDR2: MNHEY, SMNVEV (reference sequence). The TCR was taken from a man aged 40-49 years in good health. Sample: CD8+ T cells sorted from blood. The genes are TRBV27 and TRBJ2-5; 11 positions agree with TRBD2. The CDR3 loop is CASSWSGLADQETQYF. The CDR3 DNA sequence: TGTGCCAGCAGTTGGTCGGGACTAGCGGACCAAGAGACCCAGTACTTC.